A selection of T cell receptor beta chains follows, all from one sample in a study of molecular identifiers for immune sequencing clone quantification. TCRdb itself ran the PCR reads through MiXCR, one entry per CDR3 protein. The sample includes some 100,000 distinct CDR3 sequences, roughly 34% seen only once; the top ten take 4% to 5%. Input material: naive CD8+ T cells from blood, with Jurkat cell RNA spiked in. The receptors were gathered from a human donor in good health. Some libraries in this study had Jurkat cell RNA spiked in. CDR3s include the opening cysteine and the closing phenylalanine or tryptophan. D genes are given only for firm matches. Clone size is given for some rows only: seen once, a few or many times, or a class if the clone is expanded.

TRBJ2-7 | TRBV7-8 | few | NA | CASSFSGGGYEQYF | TGTGCCAGCAGCTTTTCGGGCGGAGGCTACGAGCAGTACTTC
TRBJ1-6 | TRBV7-9 | once | NA | CASSWTGHHSPLHF | TGTGCCAGCAGCTGGACGGGACATCATTCACCCCTCCACTTT
TRBJ2-3 | TRBV12-5 | NA | TRBD1 | CASGPGQGGTDTQYF | TGTGCTAGTGGTCCCGGACAGGGGGGCACAGATACGCAGTATTTT
TRBJ2-7 | TRBV7-9 | many | NA | CASSDGLSREQYF | TGTGCCAGCAGCGACGGACTAAGCCGCGAGCAGTACTTC
TRBJ2-5 | TRBV28 | NA | NA | CASRPGLTMETQYF | TGTGCCAGCAGACCGGGACTGACAATGGAGACCCAGTACTTC
TRBJ2-7 | TRBV6-5 | NA | TRBD2 | CASSWSGISYEQYF | TGTGCCAGCAGCTGGAGCGGGATTTCCTACGAGCAGTACTTC
TRBJ2-5 | TRBV7-6 | many | TRBD2 | CASSLPPEREGPETQYF | TGTGCCAGCAGCTTACCTCCGGAGAGGGAGGGCCCCGAGACCCAGTACTTC
TRBJ2-7 | TRBV4-1 | few | NA | CASSPSQGYEQYF | TGCGCCAGCAGCCCATCACAGGGCTACGAGCAGTACTTC
TRBJ2-7 | TRBV4-3 | NA | NA | CASSQVGGVNEQYF | TGCGCCAGCAGCCAAGTTGGGGGCGTTAACGAGCAGTACTTC
TRBJ1-5 | TRBV7-9 | many | NA | CASSLVWEQGNQPQHF | TGTGCCAGCAGCTTAGTGTGGGAGCAGGGCAATCAGCCCCAGCATTTT
TRBJ2-1 | TRBV4-3 | NA | NA | CASSQDVWGALNNEQFF | TGCGCCAGCAGCCAAGATGTGTGGGGGGCCCTTAACAATGAGCAGTTCTTC
TRBJ2-7 | TRBV28 | many | TRBD1 | CASSLVRGQGEPYEQYF | TGTGCCAGCAGTTTGGTCCGGGGACAGGGAGAACCCTACGAGCAGTACTTC
TRBJ1-2 | TRBV6-2/TRBV6-3 | NA | TRBD1 | CASNLQGEYGYTF | TGTGCCAGCAATCTCCAGGGGGAATACGGCTACACCTTC
TRBJ1-1 | TRBV5-1 | many | NA | CASSFTELTEAFF | TGCGCCAGCAGCTTTACAGAGCTCACTGAAGCTTTCTTT
TRBJ2-2 | TRBV11-2 | once | TRBD1 | CASSVGQGVGELFF | TGTGCCAGCAGCGTTGGACAGGGCGTCGGGGAGCTGTTTTTT
TRBJ2-7 | TRBV28 | NA | TRBD2 | CASNLAGGAPYEQYF | TGTGCCAGCAATTTAGCGGGAGGTGCCCCCTACGAGCAGTACTTC
TRBJ2-7 | TRBV5-6 | NA | NA | CASSPRSGIWIYGQYF | TGTGCCAGCAGCCCGAGGTCCGGGATTTGGATCTACGGGCAGTACTTC
TRBJ1-6 | TRBV18 | NA | NA | CASSPTSGVINSPLHF | TGTGCCAGCTCACCAACAAGCGGTGTGATAAATTCACCCCTCCACTTT
TRBJ2-1 | TRBV29-1 | NA | TRBD2 | CSVPALGLAGGDEQLF | TGCAGCGTTCCCGCTCTAGGACTAGCGGGAGGCGATGAGCAGCTCTTC
TRBJ2-3 | TRBV25-1 | many | NA | CASSERRSTDTQYF | TGTGCCAGCAGTGAGCGGCGGAGCACAGATACGCAGTATTTT
TRBJ2-3 | TRBV12-5 | NA | NA | CASGDTGITDTQFF | TGTGCTAGTGGTGATACCGGAATCACAGATACGCAGTTTTTT
TRBJ2-1 | TRBV28 | NA | TRBD2 | CASSLIASGSLEQFF | TGTGCCAGCAGTCTAATAGCTAGCGGGAGTCTTGAGCAGTTCTTC
TRBJ2-1 | TRBV12-3/TRBV12-4 | many | NA | CASTQGGNEQFF | TGTGCCAGCACCCAGGGGGGGAATGAGCAGTTCTTC
TRBJ2-3 | TRBV4-2 | many | NA | CASSQDRSFFF | TGTGCCAGCAGCCAAGATAGGTCTTTCTTTTTT
TRBJ2-5 | TRBV3-1 | NA | TRBD1 | CASSQDGTGGQETQYF | TGTGCCAGCAGCCAAGATGGGACAGGGGGGCAAGAGACCCAGTACTTC
TRBJ2-2 | TRBV7-8 | NA | NA | CASSLWRRIVSNAYTGELFF | TGTGCCAGCAGCTTATGGAGGAGGATTGTGTCGAATGCGTACACCGGGGAGCTGTTTTTT
TRBJ2-1 | TRBV28 | many | NA | CASAPLRSYNEQFF | TGTGCCAGCGCTCCGCTCCGCTCCTACAATGAGCAGTTCTTC